This T cell receptor beta chain stems from a study of T cell responses to AZD1222 COVID-19 vaccine. CDR3 length: 14 amino acids. CDR1 MDHEN and CDR2 SYDVKM come from the germline V gene. V lost 5 bases and J lost 8, with 18 bases in between. TCRdb keeps only in-frame clones here, not all; method: immunoSEQ multiplex PCR. The sample holds approximately 120,000 clones; 90% to 95% are singletons and the top ten take about 3%. Sequenced material: peripheral blood, taken on day 0 of AZD1222 vaccination. The source of this sequence is an adult in good health. The chain uses TRBV28 and TRBJ1-2, with D perhaps matching TRBD1 (5 bases). The CDR3 loop reads CASSTYPVGEGYTF. The CDR3 DNA sequence: TGTGCCAGCAGTACCTACCCTGTGGGGGAAGGCTACACCTTC.